The 22 T cell receptor beta chains below were found in one sample sequenced in a study. TCRdb reprocessed the 5' RACE reads with MiXCR, giving one entry per CDR3 protein. The table has roughly 10,000 distinct CDR3 sequences, over 25% seen once. Cells sorted as Tregs were CD4+, CD25+ and CD127-/low. Sequencing input: Tregs sorted from a lymph node. Receptors originate from a female donor with breast cancer.

In its sample, this clonotype was seen once. The rearrangement uses TRBV4-3 and TRBJ1-3; D might be TRBD1 (6 bases). Trimming cost V 0 bases and J 0 bases, with 12 bases left between them. CDR3 length: 17 residues. Germline assignment: CDR1 LGHNA and CDR2 YSLEER. In DNA form, the CDR3 reads TGCGCCAGCAGCCAAGAGCACAGGGTCAACTCTGGAAACACCATATATTTT. This sequence encodes CASSQEHRVNSGNTIYF.

In its sample, this clonotype is medium-sized. The chain is built from TRBV2 and TRBJ2-7; possible D gene TRBD1, 7 bases. V shed 6 bases and J shed 1 base, with 19 bases lying between them. The CDR3 loop spans 16 amino acids. Germline V gene lookup returns CDR1 SNHLY and CDR2 FYNNEI. Here the CDR3 reads CASSGGYSDRSYEQYF. CDR3 nucleotide sequence: TGTGCCAGCAGCGGAGGGTACTCGGACAGGTCCTACGAGCAGTACTTC.

By sample share, this clonotype is medium-sized. The rearrangement uses TRBV7-9 and TRBJ1-1, with D uncertain. The CDR3 is 12 residues long. Germline CDR1 reads SEHNR; CDR2 reads FQNEAQ (reference sequence). Trimming pared 0 bases from V and 3 bases from J, leaving 2 bases between. The CDR3 loop is CASSLAHTEAFF. In DNA form, the CDR3 reads TGTGCCAGCAGCTTAGCCCACACTGAAGCTTTCTTT.

This clonotype came up many times. The V call is TRBV7-6, the J call TRBJ2-1, with TRBD2 identical over 9 bases. The CDR3 extends over 17 amino acids. V shed 2 bases and J 0 bases; nucleotides not matched to a gene: 5. The germline CDR1 and CDR2 sequences are SGHVS and FNYEAQ. This CDR3 is CASSLNSGGTSYNEQFF. Written as DNA, the CDR3 is TGTGCCAGCAGCTTAAACAGCGGGGGGACCTCCTACAATGAGCAGTTCTTC. The variable domain in full, completed from reference TRBV7-6 and TRBJ2-1, reads GAGVSQSPRYKVTKRGQDVALRCDPISGHVSLYWYRQALGQGPEFLTYFNYEAQQDKSGLPNDRFSAERPEGSISTLTIQRTEQRDSAMYRCASSLNSGGTSYNEQFFGPGTRLTVL.

A remark on this clonotype: The junction does not match germline at one end; this may be a read error. CDR3 in amino acids: CANSFTGSNQPQHF. CDR3 DNA: TGTGCCAACAGTTTTACAGGAAGCAATCAGCCCCAGCATTTT. This chain connects TRBV27 to TRBJ1-5; D might be TRBD1 (5 bases). In germline, CDR1 is MNHEY, CDR2 SMNVEV (reference sequence). The CDR3 is 14 residues long.

This clonotype is medium-sized within its sample. V gene TRBV6-5 combines with J gene TRBJ2-2, with D possibly matching TRBD1 (6 bases). This CDR3 spans 15 amino acids. Looked up from germline, CDR1 is MNHEY and CDR2 is SVGAGI. Trimming stripped 6 bases from V and 0 bases from J, with 11 bases between. The CDR3: CASSDRPTNTGELFF. The DNA for the CDR3 is TGTGCCAGCAGCGACAGGCCGACGAACACCGGGGAGCTGTTTTTT.

This clonotype is termed medium-sized. The gene calls are TRBV7-3 and TRBJ2-4; the D call may be TRBD1 or TRBD2 (6 bases each). CDR1 is SGHTA and CDR2 is FQGTGA in the germline V gene. There are 15 residues in the CDR3. V dropped 0 bases and J dropped 8 bases, with 14 bases sitting between them. Here the CDR3 reads CASSLTGAGGDIQYF. CDR3 nucleotides: TGTGCCAGCAGCTTAACGGGGGCCGGGGGAGACATTCAGTACTTC.

This clonotype was seen more than once but under ten times. Possible read error: a much larger clone is one base away. The chain carries TRBV7-3 and TRBJ2-1; D possibly corresponds to TRBD2 (6 bases). The CDR3 loop spans 14 amino acids. Per the germline V gene, CDR1 is SGHTA and CDR2 is FQGTGA. The DNA for the CDR3 is TGTGCCAGCAGCTTAGTGTCCGGGAGTTATGAGCGGTTCTTC. It yields the protein CASSLVSGSYERFF.

This clonotype has more than one count but fewer than ten. This chain links TRBV7-2 with TRBJ2-7; maybe TRBD2 (5 bases). Germline loops: CDR1 SGHTA, CDR2 FQGNSA. This CDR3 has 13 amino acids. Trimming removed 2 bases at V and 2 bases at J, with 7 bases between. DNA for the CDR3: TGTGCCAGCAGCTTATTCGGGGCCTACGAGCAGTACTTC. Protein: CASSLFGAYEQYF.

Of note for this clonotype: This may be a read error: a much more frequent sequence differs by one nucleotide. The chain employs TRBV9 and TRBJ1-1; the D gene is possibly TRBD1 (5 bases). CDR1 and CDR2 from the germline V gene are SGDLS and YYNGEE. CDR3 length: 13 amino acids. The V end lost 2 bases, the J end lost 8 bases, and 13 bases lay between the germline ends. Here the CDR3 reads CASSVELGTEAFF. Here the CDR3 DNA reads TGTGCCAGCAGCGTCGAGCTTGGGACGGAAGCTTTCTTT.

This clonotype is deemed medium-sized. This sequence joins TRBV12-3 or TRBV12-4 and TRBJ2-1; the match to TRBD2 covers 10 bases. The CDR3 contains 14 residues. With 6 bases clipped from V and 4 bases from J, the junction kept 3 bases outside the gene matches. CDR3 loop: CASSSTSGYNEQFF. The DNA of the CDR3 is TGTGCCAGCAGCTCGACTAGCGGGTACAATGAGCAGTTCTTC.

This clonotype was recorded a few times. Germline is not matched at one junction end, which may reflect a read error. The chain is built from TRBV5-6 and TRBJ1-2; TRBD1 might be the D (6 bases). The CDR3 spans 14 residues. The germline gives CDR1 SGHDT, CDR2 YYEEEE. The DNA for the CDR3 is TGTGCCAGCAGCTTGGGTGGGGGCAACTATGGCCACACCTTC. Translated, it gives CASSLGGGNYGHTF.

With respect to this clonotype: This may arise from a read error, as a much more abundant clone is one base away. The genes are TRBV6-5 and TRBJ2-4; TRBD1 or TRBD2 may be the D gene (5 bases each). V was pared by 6 bases and J by 4 bases, with 19 bases between. Looked up from germline, CDR1 is MNHEY and CDR2 is SVGAGI. The CDR3 spans 16 residues. The CDR3 protein is CASRQGTERGKNIQYF. In DNA form, the CDR3 reads TGTGCCAGCAGACAAGGGACCGAAAGGGGAAAAAACATTCAGTACTTC.

In the case of this clonotype: At one boundary the junction diverges from the germline segment, which might be a read error. The chain employs TRBV7-8 and TRBJ2-1; D possibly corresponds to TRBD2 (6 bases). The CDR3 is 15 residues long. Per germline, CDR1 SGHVS and CDR2 FQNEAQ. The chain's CDR3 is CASSGSGSSHNEQFF. DNA for the CDR3: TGCGCCAGCTCCGGTAGCGGCTCCTCCCACAATGAGCAGTTCTTC.

In its sample, this clonotype is medium-sized. The chain recombines TRBV24-1 with TRBJ1-5; 7 bases map to TRBD1. The CDR3 has 15 residues. CDR1 is KGHDR, CDR2 SFDVKD, per germline. The V and J ends lost 8 bases and 2 bases, in that order; junction bases with no gene match: 8. The CDR3 sequence: CATTEPGGGNQPQHF. CDR3 nucleotides: TGTGCCACCACCGAACCAGGGGGAGGCAATCAGCCCCAGCATTTT.

The sample holds a few counts of this clonotype. The chain links TRBV15 to TRBJ2-4; 7 nucleotides line up with TRBD2. Germline assignment: CDR1 LNHNV and CDR2 YYDKDF (reference sequence). The CDR3 extends over 16 amino acids. V lost 2 bases and J lost 0; bases outside the gene matches: 4. The CDR3 DNA reads as TGTGCCACCAGCAGAAAGCGGGGTTTAGCCAAAAACATTCAGTACTTC. Amino acids: CATSRKRGLAKNIQYF.

Details on this clonotype: The final CDR3 position lacks the conserved phenylalanine or tryptophan, pointing to a likely read error. The chain recombines TRBV15 with TRBJ1-2, with 7 bases fitting TRBD1. CDR3 size: 15 residues. Per germline, CDR1 LNHNV and CDR2 YYDKDF (reference sequence). CDR3 amino acids: CATSRDRGMNCGYTS. CDR3 sequence (DNA): TGTGCCACCAGCAGAGACAGGGGGATGAACTGTGGCTACACCTCC.

V usage is TRBV20-1 and J usage is TRBJ1-5; 9 positions match TRBD1. CDR1 is DFQATT, CDR2 SNEGSKA, per germline (reference sequence). Trimming at V came to 4 bases and at J to 2 bases, leaving 3 bases not matched to a gene. The CDR3 is 14 residues long. As DNA, the CDR3 is TGCAGTGCTAAGACAGGGGGAGGCAATCAGCCCCAGCATTTT. Residues: CSAKTGGGNQPQHF.

By share of the sample, this clonotype is medium-sized (0.01 to 0.1%). The V call is TRBV28, the J call TRBJ2-1; possible D gene TRBD2, 6 bases. V gave up 4 bases and J gave up 0 bases, with 10 bases separating them. The CDR3 runs to 15 residues. Germline V gene data show CDR1 as MDHEN and CDR2 as SYDVKM. DNA of the CDR3: TGTGCCAGCAGTTCGTCGGGACTCTCCTACAATGAGCAGTTCTTC. Translation: CASSSSGLSYNEQFF. The variable domain in full, with the rest retrieved from reference TRBV28 and TRBJ2-1, is DVKVTQSSRYLVKRTGEKVFLECVQDMDHENMFWYRQDPGLGLRLIYFSYDVKMKEKGDIPEGYSVSREKKERFSLILESASTNQTSMYLCASSSSGLSYNEQFFGPGTRLTVL.

As regards this clonotype: The junction departs from germline at one end; a sequencing error may be responsible. CDR3 region: CATRSSGRTDAQYF. CDR3 bases: TGTGCCACCAGATCTAGCGGGAGAACAGATGCGCAGTATTTT. The chain recombines TRBV15 with TRBJ2-3, with 10 bases identical to TRBD2. The CDR3 is made up of 14 amino acids. Germline V gene lookup returns CDR1 LNHNV and CDR2 YYDKDF (reference sequence).

Points on this clonotype: A much more abundant neighbour one base away suggests this may be a read error. This sequence joins TRBV3-1 and TRBJ2-1; D remains unclear. The CDR3 consists of 14 residues. Germline CDR1 and CDR2: LGHDT and YNNKEL (reference sequence). The CDR3 region has the DNA TGTGCCAGCGGCCAATCGGTAATGGGTAATGAGCAGTTCTTC. Translated: CASGQSVMGNEQFF.

This clonotype is deemed medium-sized. The chain links TRBV6-5 to TRBJ2-1; TRBD1 is a possible D gene (5 bases). The CDR3 length is 16 residues. Germline V gene data show CDR1 as MNHEY and CDR2 as SVGAGI. V was clipped by 4 bases and J by 5 bases, with 18 bases between them. CDR3 nucleotide sequence: TGTGCCAGCAGTTCCCTGGGGCAGGGCTTTAACAATGAGCAGTTCTTC. Residues: CASSSLGQGFNNEQFF.